This passage covers 15 T cell receptor beta chains from one sample sequenced in a study of cytomegalovirus exposure and HLA in healthy donors. The primer mix had 60 Vbeta and 13 Jbeta primers. Assay: immunoSEQ multiplex PCR; the TCRdb copy retains only in-frame clones and omits some. Of over 200,000 clones listed, about 85% are singletons. Sequenced input: PBMCs. The receptors here all came from a human donor in good health.

The chain joins TRBV28 to TRBJ2-1, with D possibly being TRBD1 (6 bases). This CDR3 is built from 17 residues. Germline V gene lookup returns CDR1 MDHEN and CDR2 SYDVKM. Trimming removed 3 bases from V and 5 bases from J, with 20 bases in between. The CDR3 DNA follows: TGTGCCAGCAGTTTCTCGGAGCAGGGGCGTACCCACAATGAGCAGTTCTTC. Its protein is CASSFSEQGRTHNEQFF. Variable domain in full (rest from reference TRBV28 and TRBJ2-1): DVKVTQSSRYLVKRTGEKVFLECVQDMDHENMFWYRQDPGLGLRLIYFSYDVKMKEKGDIPEGYSVSREKKERFSLILESASTNQTSMYLCASSFSEQGRTHNEQFFGPGTRLTVL.

This chain uses TRBV27 with TRBJ2-3; 10 bases are a match to TRBD2. Looked up from germline, CDR1 is MNHEY and CDR2 is SMNVEV (reference sequence). The CDR3 has 17 amino acids. The junction had 12 bases not matched to a gene; V was cut back by 9 bases and J by 0 bases. The CDR3 sequence is CASRRTSGPFSTDTQYF. CDR3 nucleotide sequence: TGTGCCAGTCGCCGGACTAGCGGCCCTTTTAGCACAGATACGCAGTATTTT.

V and J are TRBV6-1 and TRBJ1-5, with D hard to call. Between the trimmed V and J ends, which lost 5 bases and 4 bases, there was a span of 15 bases. CDR1 is MNHNS and CDR2 is SASEGT in the germline V gene. CDR3 length: 15 residues. CDR3 sequence: CASSLEPPHNQPQHF. CDR3 DNA: TGTGCCAGCAGTTTAGAACCACCCCATAATCAGCCCCAGCATTTT.

V gene TRBV6-5 combines with J gene TRBJ2-1, with D perhaps TRBD1 (6 bases). The germline V and J ends were trimmed by 7 bases and 5 bases, with 9 bases remaining between them. CDR1 MNHEY and CDR2 SVGAGI come from the germline V gene. The length of the CDR3 is 12 residues. The CDR3 coding sequence is TGTGCCAGCAAGAGGGGGAACAATGAGCAGTTCTTC. Translated: CASKRGNNEQFF.

CDR3 loop: CASSRLAGEYNEQFF. The CDR3 nucleotides are TGTGCCAGCAGTCGACTAGCGGGAGAGTACAATGAGCAGTTCTTC. The J gene is TRBJ2-1, the V gene TRBV6-6, with 12 nucleotides matching TRBD2. The trim removed 5 bases at V and 4 bases at J, leaving 3 bases unmatched. Germline CDR1 MNHNY, CDR2 SVGAGI (reference sequence). This CDR3 has 15 amino acids.

This chain joins TRBV7-2 and TRBJ2-5, with D possibly matching TRBD1 (6 bases). The V end lost 5 bases, the J end lost 4 bases, and 11 bases lay between the germline ends. The CDR3 contains 13 residues. Germline CDR1 SGHTA, CDR2 FQGNSA. The CDR3 coding sequence is TGTGCCAGCAGCCGACAGGTTCGAGAGACCCAGTACTTC. Protein sequence: CASSRQVRETQYF.

This clone was detected only once. The gene calls are TRBV7-9 and TRBJ2-2; D call uncertain. Germline CDR1 SEHNR, CDR2 FQNEAQ (reference sequence). The CDR3 is 13 residues long. Between the trimmed V and J ends, which lost 2 bases and 5 bases, there was a span of 6 bases. The CDR3 region is CASSLSTTGELFF. The CDR3 nucleotides read TGTGCCAGCAGCTTATCGACTACCGGGGAGCTGTTTTTT.

The rearrangement uses TRBV6-4 and TRBJ2-3; weak D call: TRBD2 (5 bases). Germline CDR1 MRHNA, CDR2 SNTAGT. The CDR3 has 14 residues. The V gene lost 3 bases and the J gene lost 0 bases, with 7 bases spanning the gap. The CDR3 nucleotides read TGTGCCAGCAGTGAACGAGGGAGCACAGATACGCAGTATTTT. Translating gives CASSERGSTDTQYF.

V is TRBV28 and J is TRBJ2-2, with D maybe TRBD1 (5 bases). The CDR3 contains 13 residues. CDR1 and CDR2 from the germline V gene are MDHEN and SYDVKM. V gave up 5 bases and J gave up 6 bases, with 10 bases separating them. CDR3 sequence: CASSLRQSGELFF. The DNA of the CDR3 is TGTGCCAGCAGTCTCAGACAGTCCGGGGAGCTGTTTTTT. Full variable domain (missing parts from reference TRBV28 and TRBJ2-2): DVKVTQSSRYLVKRTGEKVFLECVQDMDHENMFWYRQDPGLGLRLIYFSYDVKMKEKGDIPEGYSVSREKKERFSLILESASTNQTSMYLCASSLRQSGELFFGEGSRLTVL.

The chain combines TRBV29-1 with TRBJ2-1; D uncertain. V lost 4 bases and J 10 bases, leaving 8 bases between the germline ends. This CDR3 contains 10 residues. CDR1 and CDR2 from the germline V gene are SQVTM and ANQGSEA. The CDR3 DNA sequence: TGCAGCGTTGGAGTATGGGAGCAGTTCTTC. It translates to CSVGVWEQFF.

This clone was seen just once. The chain is built from TRBV19 and TRBJ2-2, with D perhaps matching TRBD2 (6 bases). Trimming left V 7 bases short and J 7 bases short, with 22 bases between. This CDR3 contains 16 residues. Germline assignment: CDR1 LNHDA and CDR2 SQIVND (reference sequence). CDR3 sequence (DNA): TGTGCCAGTAACCTTAGGAGGAGGGAGGAGGGCGGGGAGCTGTTTTTT. It codes for CASNLRRREEGGELFF. The variable domain in full, with the rest retrieved from reference TRBV19 and TRBJ2-2, is DGGITQSPKYLFRKEGQNVTLSCEQNLNHDAMYWYRQDPGQGLRLIYYSQIVNDFQKGDIAEGYSVSREKKESFPLTVTSAQKNPTAFYLCASNLRRREEGGELFFGEGSRLTVL.

This clone was detected once. The CDR3 sequence is CASSIVLYSNEKLFF. The CDR3 DNA sequence: TGTGCCAGTAGTATCGTCCTCTACTCTAATGAAAAACTGTTTTTT. The chain employs TRBV19 and TRBJ1-4; D unclear. The CDR3 totals 15 residues. Germline values: CDR1 LNHDA, CDR2 SQIVND (reference sequence). Trimming shortened V by 3 bases and J by 3 bases, and 11 bases separated the two germline ends.

This clone was observed a few times. The rearrangement uses TRBV5-1 and TRBJ2-7, with 12 bases lining up with TRBD2. Germline V CDR1 and CDR2: SGHRS, YFSETQ. The CDR3 is 16 amino acids. V shed 4 bases and J 2 bases; nucleotides not matched to a gene: 7. CDR3 sequence reads: CASSVTSGRTPYEQYF. As DNA, the CDR3 is TGCGCCAGCAGCGTAACTAGCGGGAGGACCCCCTACGAGCAGTACTTC. Drawing the rest from reference TRBV5-1 and TRBJ2-7, the complete variable domain is KAGVTQTPRYLIKTRGQQVTLSCSPISGHRSVSWYQQTPGQGLQFLFEYFSETQRNKGNFPGRFSGRQFSNSRSEMNVSTLELGDSALYLCASSVTSGRTPYEQYFGPGTRLTVT.

This rearrangement joins TRBV6-6 to TRBJ1-2, with 9 bases that match TRBD1. J gave up 2 bases and V 6 bases, and 7 bases lay outside the gene matches. Germline V gives CDR1 MNHNY, CDR2 SVGAGI (reference sequence). CDR3 length equals 15 residues. Here the CDR3 DNA reads TGTGCCAGCAGGCCACCCGGACAGGGGAACTATGGCTACACCTTC. Amino acids: CASRPPGQGNYGYTF.

This clone showed up just once. The CDR3 reads CASSYEGSGRYYEQYF. The CDR3 coding sequence is TGTGCCAGCAGTTACGAGGGTAGCGGGAGATACTACGAGCAGTACTTC. The chain employs TRBV6-5 and TRBJ2-5, with TRBD2 matching 9 bases. Matching the DNA end better, TRBJ2-7 makes the J call doubtful. Germline CDR1 and CDR2: MNHEY and SVGAGI. This CDR3 has 16 amino acids.